This T cell receptor beta chain derives from a study of blood T cell repertoires in COVID-19. About the research overall: Sites across the United States, Italy and Spain contributed samples from acute and convalescent COVID-19.

This table comes from immunoSEQ multiplex PCR, and its TCRdb copy is limited to in-frame clones, with some not included. Here the sample spans around 150,000 clones, approximately 92% being singletons. Germline V gene lookup returns CDR1 SQVTM and CDR2 ANQGSEA. V was clipped by 5 bases and J by 5 bases, with 16 bases between them. This CDR3 is built from 14 residues. This receptor was taken from a woman between 45 and 60 years old with acute or convalescent COVID-19. The chain joins TRBV29-1 to TRBJ2-1; perhaps TRBD1 as D (7 bases). The sample comprised peripheral blood. CDR3 loop: CSVIRGAWDNEQFF. The DNA for the CDR3 is TGCAGCGTTATCAGGGGGGCTTGGGACAATGAGCAGTTCTTC.